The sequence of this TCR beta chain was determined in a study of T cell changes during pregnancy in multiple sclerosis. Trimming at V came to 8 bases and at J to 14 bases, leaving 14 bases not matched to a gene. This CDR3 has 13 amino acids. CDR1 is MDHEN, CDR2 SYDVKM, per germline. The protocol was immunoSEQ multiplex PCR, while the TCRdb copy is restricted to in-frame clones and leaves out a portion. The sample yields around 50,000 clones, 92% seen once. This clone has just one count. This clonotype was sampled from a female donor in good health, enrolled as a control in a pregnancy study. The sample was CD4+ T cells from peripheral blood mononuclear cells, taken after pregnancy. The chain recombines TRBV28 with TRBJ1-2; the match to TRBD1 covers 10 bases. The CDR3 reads CASARGTGVGKTF. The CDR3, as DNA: TGTGCCAGCGCCAGGGGGACAGGGGTTGGGAAGACCTTC.